This TCR beta chain was recorded in a study of OX40 agonist ivuxolimab in advanced cancers. In terms of the full investigation: Ivuxolimab was a fully human IgG2 agonistic monoclonal antibody targeting the costimulatory receptor OX40 (CD134). The paper covers the monotherapy dose-escalation part of the phase I ivuxolimab trial, which included N of about 56 patients. Prior anti-PD-1, anti-PD-L1 or anti-CTLA-4 therapy was permitted, and checkpoint inhibitors had been received by 40% to 50% of dose-escalation patients. Three dose-escalation patients achieved partial responses, one with hepatocellular carcinoma and two with cutaneous melanoma. Intravenous ivuxolimab was administered to patients every 2 weeks at six dose levels: 0.01, 0.1, 0.3, 1.5, 3 and 10 mg/kg. Among the approximately 54 dose-escalation patients, around 20 had hepatocellular carcinoma, roughly 15 melanoma, 9 renal cell carcinoma and 9 head and neck cancer. A male proportion of roughly 80% and a mean age of 60 years, ranging from 23 to 79, were recorded for the dose-escalation cohort. Peripheral TCRbeta sequencing was intended to test whether TCR sequence diversity was altered and clonal T-cell expansion was caused by ivuxolimab.

Patients with autoimmune disease history or receiving systemic immunosuppression were excluded from the trial. Peripheral blood for TCR sequencing was drawn from every dose cohort at baseline, at cycle 4 day 1 and at cycle 7 day 1. The samples were drawn from a first-in-human, open-label, multicenter phase I dose-escalation trial of ivuxolimab. Adults with locally advanced or metastatic head and neck squamous cell, hepatocellular, melanoma or renal cell carcinoma were enrolled in the trial. Before TCR sequencing, CD4+ T cells and CD8+ T cells were sorted from peripheral blood as separate populations. Unmatched junction bases come to 9, with V trimmed by 3 bases and J by 0 bases. The CDR3 measures 18 amino acids from cysteine to phenylalanine. The retained sequence is limited to the CDR3, 54 bases, with the frame set at the first base. The germline V gene (reference sequence) provides CDR1 LNHDA and CDR2 SQIVND.

Overall results and qualifications from the work: Low levels of normalized T-cell clonal expansion were also seen in some nonresponding patients. After ivuxolimab, more expanded clones were found on average in CD8+ T cells than in CD4+ T cells. At doses of 0.1 to 3.0 mg/kg, clonal expansion of both CD4+ and CD8+ blood T cells was observed from baseline to week 6. In the 0.1-3.0 mg/kg groups, partial responders were among the patients with the lowest normalized peripheral clonal expansion, particularly in CD8+ T cells. The antigen specificity of the clonally expanded peripheral T cells was not determined.

To sequence the TCRbeta CDR3 region, genomic DNA was isolated from the sorted cells. TCRbeta CDR3 regions were sequenced using the immunoSEQ Assay. Imported from immuneACCESS, the table was reduced by TCRdb to in-frame sequences with V and J called. These copies leave out some clones; in studies compared against another copy, an unresolved V gene accounts for under half, and the cause of the remainder is not known. The sample table shows around 75,000 clones, and about 90% are seen once. The ten largest clones add up to roughly 2.4% of the sample. In the case of this clone: Its antigen remains unidentified. Base qualities are not at hand, and no much larger clone is one base apart.

This material consisted of CD4+ or CD8+ T cells sorted from blood, taken in a trial of the OX40 agonist ivuxolimab. The V and J segments used are TRBV19 and TRBJ2-4; 9 middle bases align to TRBD2. The clonotype originates from an adult with an advanced solid tumor such as melanoma, head and neck, liver or kidney cancer. The CDR3 corresponds to CASSIRSGGDLAKNIQYF. At the DNA level, the sequence is TGTGCCAGTAGTATTCGTAGCGGGGGTGACCTAGCCAAAAACATTCAGTACTTC. The CDR3 plus the reference TRBV19 and TRBJ2-4 genes for the other parts give the full variable domain: DGGITQSPKYLFRKEGQNVTLSCEQNLNHDAMYWYRQDPGQGLRLIYYSQIVNDFQKGDIAEGYSVSREKKESFPLTVTSAQKNPTAFYLCASSIRSGGDLAKNIQYFGAGTRLSVL.